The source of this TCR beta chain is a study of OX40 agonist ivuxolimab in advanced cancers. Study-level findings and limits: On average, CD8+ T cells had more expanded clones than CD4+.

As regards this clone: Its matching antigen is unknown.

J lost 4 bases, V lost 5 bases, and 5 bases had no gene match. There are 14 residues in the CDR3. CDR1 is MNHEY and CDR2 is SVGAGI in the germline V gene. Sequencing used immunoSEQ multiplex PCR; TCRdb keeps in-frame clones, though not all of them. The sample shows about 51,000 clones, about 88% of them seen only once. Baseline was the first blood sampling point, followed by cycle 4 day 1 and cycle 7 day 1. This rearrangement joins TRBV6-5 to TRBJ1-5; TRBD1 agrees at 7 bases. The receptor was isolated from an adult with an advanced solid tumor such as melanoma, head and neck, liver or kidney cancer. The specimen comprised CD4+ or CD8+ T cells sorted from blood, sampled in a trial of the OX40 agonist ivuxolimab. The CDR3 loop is CASSTGQKNQPQHF. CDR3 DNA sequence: TGTGCCAGCAGTACGGGACAGAAAAATCAGCCCCAGCATTTT.